A single sample is the source of the 24 T cell receptor beta chains below, sequenced in a study of graft-versus-host responses after intestinal transplantation (dated by TCRdb to 2020 to 2022). Preparation of the library involved the immunoSEQ multiplex PCR assay. TCRdb obtained this table from immuneACCESS and retained in-frame rearrangements with V and J assigned. These tables miss some clones; where compared with another copy, unresolved V genes account for less than half of the shortfall, and the remainder is unexplained. The sample profile shows tens of thousands of clones; approximately 92% of them were found once. Approximately 6.9% of the sample belongs to the ten largest clones. This sample comprised bone marrow, obtained almost 750 days after intestinal transplantation. Source of these receptors: a human patient who received an intestinal transplant, so some T cells may come from the graft donor.

The chain is built from TRBV19 and TRBJ2-1, with TRBD2 as a possible D gene (5 bases). Germline V lookup: CDR1 LNHDA, CDR2 SQIVND (reference sequence). Trimming took 1 base from V and 5 from J, leaving 12 bases between them. CDR3 length equals 15 residues. CDR3 amino acids: CASSIAGYSNNEQFF. The CDR3, as DNA: TGTGCCAGTAGTATAGCGGGATATTCAAACAATGAGCAGTTCTTC.

This clone was picked up a small number of times. The rearrangement joins TRBV19 to TRBJ2-7; TRBD1 is a possible D gene (7 bases). Germline V gene lookup returns CDR1 LNHDA and CDR2 SQIVND (reference sequence). V lost 7 bases to trimming and J lost 6 bases, with 16 bases between them. There are 13 residues in the CDR3. The DNA of the CDR3 is TGTGCCAGTAAGGGCAGGGGGAGGAGCGAGCAGTACTTC. Amino acids: CASKGRGRSEQYF.

The CDR3 region is CASSETSVYQETQYF. CDR3 coding DNA: TGTGCCAGCAGCGAAACTAGCGTGTACCAAGAGACCCAGTACTTC. J is TRBJ2-5 and V is TRBV11-2; 7 bases fit TRBD2. The V gene end was trimmed by 5 bases and the J gene end by 0 bases; junction bases not matched to a gene: 6. Germline lookup yields CDR1 SGHAT and CDR2 FQNNGV. CDR3 length: 15 residues.

The CDR3 bases are TGTGCCAGCAGTTACCAACCCGGGGTTGGAAATTCACCCCTCCACTTT. Amino acid sequence: CASSYQPGVGNSPLHF. The chain uses TRBV6-5 and TRBJ1-6; no definite D call. V was clipped by 2 bases and J by 7 bases, with 15 bases between them. Germline CDR1 and CDR2: MNHEY and SVGAGI. The CDR3 is 16 residues long.

The genes are TRBV2 and TRBJ2-1, with 9 bases fitting TRBD2. Trimming at V came to 11 bases and at J to 9 bases, leaving 11 bases not matched to a gene. This CDR3 has 13 residues. Per germline, CDR1 SNHLY and CDR2 FYNNEI. The CDR3 DNA is TGTGCCTTGAAGTCGGCGGGGGGGCTTGAGCAGTTCTTC. As protein: CALKSAGGLEQFF.

The chain is built from TRBV5-1 and TRBJ2-2; 7 positions match TRBD2. The CDR3 spans 17 residues. The germline V gene encodes CDR1 SGHRS and CDR2 YFSETQ. Losses at the gene ends were 3 bases for V and 5 bases for J; bases not matched to a gene: 13. The CDR3 region is CASSSQGASGPTGELFF. CDR3 DNA sequence: TGCGCCAGCAGCTCTCAAGGGGCTAGCGGACCGACCGGGGAGCTGTTTTTT.

This CDR3 reads CASSELEGTGAYNEQFF. The CDR3 DNA sequence: TGTGCCAGCAGTGAATTGGAAGGGACAGGTGCCTACAATGAGCAGTTCTTC. The chain uses TRBV6-1 and TRBJ2-1, with 8 bases identical to TRBD1. There are 17 residues in the CDR3. Trimming removed 2 bases from V and 2 bases from J; junction bases left unmatched: 8. Germline lookup yields CDR1 MNHNS and CDR2 SASEGT.

The chain combines TRBV28 with TRBJ2-7; the D gene is possibly TRBD1 (6 bases). The CDR3 is made up of 15 amino acids. V shed 7 bases and J shed 2 bases, with 18 bases lying between them. Germline CDR1 is MDHEN and CDR2 is SYDVKM. Here the CDR3 reads CASTEINQGTYEQYF. CDR3 sequence (DNA): TGTGCCAGCACCGAGATAAATCAGGGGACCTACGAGCAGTACTTC.

The gene calls are TRBV29-1 and TRBJ2-3; 8 bases match TRBD1. Germline CDR1 reads SQVTM; CDR2 reads ANQGSEA. The CDR3 runs to 14 residues. Unmatched junction bases numbered 3, after V lost 3 bases and J lost 1 base. CDR3 nucleotide sequence: TGCAGCGTTGACCCGGGACAGGGCACAGATACGCAGTATTTT. It specifies CSVDPGQGTDTQYF.

In regard to this clone: The sample carries other DNA sequences with the same CDR3. This sequence joins TRBV27 and TRBJ1-1; a possible D gene is TRBD1 (5 bases). With 3 bases removed from V and 0 bases from J, the gap between germline ends came to 11 bases. The CDR3 consists of 15 residues. Germline CDR1 reads MNHEY; CDR2 reads SMNVEV (reference sequence). The DNA of the CDR3 is TGTGCCAGCAGTTTGAGTTGGGGGTTGAACACTGAAGCTTTCTTT. It specifies CASSLSWGLNTEAFF.

J is TRBJ2-3 and V is TRBV19; D gene ambiguous. CDR1 and CDR2 (germline): LNHDA, SQIVND (reference sequence). The length of the CDR3 is 13 residues. Trimming removed 7 bases at V and 3 bases at J, with 11 bases between. The CDR3 sequence: CASNRHPTDTQYF. CDR3 coding DNA: TGTGCCAGTAATCGCCACCCTACAGATACGCAGTATTTT.

The chain is built from TRBV19 and TRBJ1-1; a possible D gene is TRBD1 (6 bases). The V end was cut by 8 bases, the J end by 4 bases, with 23 bases between. The CDR3 is 16 residues long. The germline gives CDR1 LNHDA, CDR2 SQIVND (reference sequence). The CDR3 DNA is TGTGCCAGTGGGGAGATGCGAGAAAGGGGGGCCACTGAAGCTTTCTTT. Amino acid sequence: CASGEMRERGATEAFF.

The chain uses TRBV7-2 and TRBJ2-7; D gene uncertain. V lost 3 bases to trimming and J lost 6 bases, with 15 bases between them. This CDR3 has 14 amino acids. Germline CDR1 SGHTA, CDR2 FQGNSA. CDR3 amino acids: CASSFGLTGSEQYF. CDR3 sequence (DNA): TGTGCCAGCAGCTTCGGCCTGACTGGCAGCGAGCAGTACTTC.

This sequence joins TRBV6-6 and TRBJ1-2, with D tentatively TRBD1 (5 bases). Germline V gene sequence: CDR1 MNHNY, CDR2 SVGAGI (reference sequence). The ends were cut back, 7 bases at V and 0 bases at J, with 18 bases in the middle. The CDR3 loop spans 16 amino acids. CDR3 in amino acids: CASMGRGGESNYGYTF. CDR3 in DNA: TGTGCCAGCATGGGGCGGGGGGGTGAGTCTAACTATGGCTACACCTTC.

The CDR3 loop is CSASDGTSYEQYF. The CDR3 coding sequence is TGCAGCGCCTCCGATGGCACCTCATACGAGCAGTACTTC. This sequence joins TRBV29-1 and TRBJ2-7; no definite D call. Germline V gene sequence: CDR1 SQVTM, CDR2 ANQGSEA. With 7 bases removed from V and 4 bases from J, the gap between germline ends came to 17 bases. The CDR3 has 13 residues.

The rearrangement joins TRBV28 to TRBJ2-7, with 7 bases that match TRBD1. The trim removed 2 bases at V and 4 bases at J, leaving 11 bases unmatched. Germline CDR1 is MDHEN and CDR2 is SYDVKM. The CDR3 spans 16 residues. DNA for the CDR3: TGTGCCAGCAGTTTAAGTTCTGGACAGGACTCATACGAGCAGTACTTC. Its translation is CASSLSSGQDSYEQYF.

The gene calls are TRBV30 and TRBJ2-3; D not resolved. CDR1 and CDR2 from the germline V gene are GTSNPN and SVGIG (reference sequence). This CDR3 has 12 amino acids. DNA for the CDR3: TGTGCTTCGTTGGGGAGCACAGATACGCAGTATTTT. This gives the protein CASLGSTDTQYF.

This clone has only a few counts. The chain has TRBV5-1 and TRBJ2-2; TRBD1 might be the D (6 bases). Germline lookup yields CDR1 SGHRS and CDR2 YFSETQ. V was trimmed by 3 bases and J by 8 bases, leaving 17 bases between them. The CDR3 covers 15 residues. CDR3 sequence (DNA): TGCGCCAGCAGCTCCGTCAGGGGCCCGCGGGGGGAGCTGTTTTTT. Its protein product is CASSSVRGPRGELFF.

The V call is TRBV25-1, the J call TRBJ1-3, with no clear D. Trimming stripped 3 bases from V and 3 bases from J, with 12 bases between. The CDR3 is 15 residues long. Germline V CDR1 and CDR2: MGHDK, SYGVNS. DNA for the CDR3: TGTGCCAGCAGTGAGGACCGGTTGGGTGGAAACACCATATATTTT. This codes for CASSEDRLGGNTIYF.

The chain uses TRBV6-6 and TRBJ2-5; unclear D gene. The V gene's germline CDR1 is MNHNY and CDR2 SVGAGI (reference sequence). CDR3 length: 16 residues. Trimming took 6 bases from V and 6 from J, leaving 23 bases between them. The CDR3 sequence: CASSPTTRAQEKTQYF. CDR3 DNA: TGTGCCAGCAGCCCTACGACTCGTGCCCAAGAGAAGACCCAGTACTTC.

The genes are TRBV27 and TRBJ1-2; no clear D gene. The V and J ends lost 2 bases and 4 bases respectively, with 8 bases between them. In germline, CDR1 is MNHEY, CDR2 SMNVEV (reference sequence). This CDR3 region has 13 residues. In DNA, the CDR3 is TGTGCCAGCAGTTTAAAGGGTTCCTATGGCTACACCTTC. Protein: CASSLKGSYGYTF.

The chain has TRBV27 and TRBJ2-1; D may correspond to TRBD1 or TRBD2 (5 bases each). Trimming left V 7 bases short and J 5 bases short, with 18 bases between. The CDR3 totals 15 residues. The germline CDR1 and CDR2 sequences are MNHEY and SMNVEV (reference sequence). CDR3 loop: CASTPFGTHHNEQFF. DNA for the CDR3: TGTGCCAGCACCCCCTTCGGGACCCACCACAATGAGCAGTTCTTC.

The chain has TRBV6-6 and TRBJ1-2, with unresolved D. Germline V gene sequence: CDR1 MNHNY, CDR2 SVGAGI (reference sequence). The V end lost 2 bases, the J end lost 4 bases, and 11 bases lay between the germline ends. This CDR3 is 14 amino acids long. CDR3 DNA sequence: TGTGCCAGCAGTTACGGAAGGGAGAGCTATGGCTACACCTTC. Protein sequence: CASSYGRESYGYTF.

This chain uses TRBV2 with TRBJ2-2; D is perhaps TRBD1 (6 bases). V lost 6 bases to trimming and J lost 3 bases, with 14 bases between them. The CDR3 has 15 amino acids. Germline V CDR1 and CDR2: SNHLY, FYNNEI. CDR3 nucleotides: TGTGCCAGCAGACCCAGGGGCGACGACACCGGGGAGCTGTTTTTT. It specifies CASRPRGDDTGELFF.